One and the same sample provided the 19 T cell receptor beta chains below, sequenced in a study of cytomegalovirus exposure and HLA in healthy donors. PCR used 60 Vbeta primers and 13 Jbeta primers. Here immunoSEQ multiplex PCR was the method, and the copy in TCRdb shows in-frame clones only, minus some. The repertoire holds about 82,000 clones, over 75% seen once, with around an eighth in the top ten. Material for sequencing was PBMCs. The receptors shown here come from a human donor in good health.

This clone was counted between two and nine times. The V call is TRBV5-4, the J call TRBJ1-6; D remains unclear. CDR1 is SGHNT and CDR2 is YYREEE in the germline V gene (reference sequence). This CDR3 is 14 amino acids long. The V and J ends lost 0 bases and 9 bases respectively, with 10 bases between them. The DNA for the CDR3 is TGTGCCAGCAGCTTGGCAGGTCCCACTTCACCCCTCCACTTT. Translating gives CASSLAGPTSPLHF.

On this clone: In the same sample, other DNA sequences code for this CDR3. The chain employs TRBV7-2 and TRBJ2-7, with 9 bases lining up with TRBD1. V shed 3 bases, J shed 2 bases, and the junction held 2 bases outside the gene matches. The CDR3 contains 14 residues. CDR1 is SGHTA, CDR2 FQGNSA, per germline. The CDR3 DNA sequence: TGTGCCAGCAGCTTGGGACAGGGCGCCTACGAGCAGTACTTC. This gives the protein CASSLGQGAYEQYF.

This clone was found a few times. The J gene is TRBJ1-4, the V gene TRBV2; TRBD1 matches 10 bases. J lost 5 bases, V lost 6 bases, and 6 bases had no gene match. The CDR3 is made up of 15 amino acids. Germline CDR1 is SNHLY and CDR2 is FYNNEI. The CDR3 DNA sequence: TGTGCCAGCAGCGTAGACAGGGGGCTGAATGAAAAACTGTTTTTT. Amino acids: CASSVDRGLNEKLFF.

The chain employs TRBV5-6 and TRBJ1-1; TRBD1 matches at 8 bases. This CDR3 region has 14 residues. CDR1 is SGHDT and CDR2 is YYEEEE in the germline V gene. The J segment lost 5 bases and the V segment lost 2 bases, leaving 5 bases of the junction unmatched. CDR3: CASSFDRGGTEAFF. For the CDR3, the DNA is TGTGCCAGCAGCTTTGACAGGGGCGGGACTGAAGCTTTCTTT.

This clone was counted a few times. A junction end diverges from the germline sequence, so it may reflect a read error. The genes are TRBV7-2 and TRBJ1-2; D remains unclear. The CDR3 runs to 13 residues. From germline, CDR1 is SGHTA and CDR2 FQGNSA. The CDR3 sequence: CASSKWTLGGYPF. The CDR3 DNA reads as TGTGCCAGCAGCAAATGGACTTTGGGCGGCTACCCCTTC.

The chain combines TRBV18 with TRBJ1-4; 8 nucleotides agree with TRBD1. CDR1 is KGHSH and CDR2 is LQKENI in the germline V gene. The CDR3 runs to 14 residues. J gave up 7 bases and V 5 bases, and 6 bases lay outside the gene matches. CDR3 sequence reads: CASSADRELEKLFF. As DNA, the CDR3 is TGTGCCAGCTCAGCGGACAGGGAACTTGAAAAACTGTTTTTT.

This sequence joins TRBV11-2 and TRBJ2-5, with 11 positions matching TRBD2. V shed 0 bases and J 2 bases; nucleotides not matched to a gene: 5. The germline V gene encodes CDR1 SGHAT and CDR2 FQNNGV. There are 17 residues in the CDR3. The CDR3 protein is CASSLDLAGGMQETQYF. CDR3 sequence (DNA): TGTGCCAGCAGCTTAGATCTAGCGGGGGGTATGCAAGAGACCCAGTACTTC. Variable domain in full (rest from reference TRBV11-2 and TRBJ2-5): EAGVAQSPRYKIIEKRQSVAFWCNPISGHATLYWYQQILGQGPKLLIQFQNNGVVDDSQLPKDRFSAERLKGVDSTLKIQPAKLEDSAVYLCASSLDLAGGMQETQYFGPGTRLLVL.

The chain is built from TRBV4-3 and TRBJ2-7; perhaps TRBD2 as D (6 bases). With 0 bases removed from V and 2 bases from J, the gap between germline ends came to 26 bases. The CDR3 totals 20 residues. Germline assignment: CDR1 LGHNA and CDR2 YSLEER. CDR3 sequence: CASSQDRGYSASSPPYEQYF. The CDR3 DNA is TGCGCCAGCAGCCAAGATCGGGGGTATTCGGCGAGCTCACCCCCCTACGAGCAGTACTTC.

The V call is TRBV6-5, the J call TRBJ2-1, with a possible D match to TRBD2 (6 bases). CDR3 length: 13 residues. Deletions cut 6 bases from V and 8 bases from J, with 14 bases between. In germline, CDR1 is MNHEY, CDR2 SVGAGI. CDR3 loop: CASSPRPGDEQFF. DNA of the CDR3: TGTGCCAGCAGCCCACGCCCGGGGGATGAGCAGTTCTTC.

For the CDR3, the DNA is TGTGCCAGCCTGGGGACAGGGGGCGGTAGGGCTTTCTTT. Translated: CASLGTGGGRAFF. This chain connects TRBV2 to TRBJ1-1; 12 bases map to TRBD1. Germline lookup yields CDR1 SNHLY and CDR2 FYNNEI. The V gene end was trimmed by 8 bases and the J gene end by 11 bases; junction bases not matched to a gene: 9. The CDR3 runs to 13 residues.

The V call is TRBV12-5, the J call TRBJ2-3; D unresolved. V lost 6 bases and J 8 bases, leaving 9 bases between the germline ends. Germline CDR1 reads LGHNT; CDR2 reads FRNRAP. The CDR3 has 11 residues. The CDR3 DNA reads as TGTGCTAGTGGACTCACGGGTACGCAGTATTTT. Translated, it gives CASGLTGTQYF.

Regarding this clone: The junction departs from germline at one end; a sequencing error may be responsible. V and J are TRBV6-6 and TRBJ1-6, with 8 positions matching TRBD1. CDR1 and CDR2 (germline): MNHNY, SVGAGI (reference sequence). This CDR3 is 15 amino acids long. The CDR3 here is CASSPGQARNSPLPF. The CDR3 DNA sequence: TGTGCCAGCAGCCCGGGACAGGCTCGTAATTCACCCCTCCCCTTT.

The rearrangement joins TRBV23-1 to TRBJ1-1; D is possibly TRBD1 (6 bases). Being an ORF, TRBV23-1 has a function that is uncertain. The V end lost 3 bases, the J end lost 0 bases, and 14 bases lay between the germline ends. The length of the CDR3 is 16 residues. The CDR3, as DNA: TGCGCCAGCAGTCATTCCACGGGACACCTGAACACTGAAGCTTTCTTT. Amino acid sequence: CASSHSTGHLNTEAFF.

This rearrangement joins TRBV15 to TRBJ2-7, with TRBD1 matching 10 bases. CDR3 length equals 15 residues. CDR1 LNHNV and CDR2 YYDKDF come from the germline V gene (reference sequence). The V segment lost 1 base and the J segment 6 bases; nucleotides outside the gene matches: 6. CDR3 region: CATSRGGTGATEQYF. The DNA of the CDR3 is TGTGCCACCAGCAGAGGTGGGACAGGGGCTACCGAGCAGTACTTC.

Note on this clone: One junction end does not reproduce the germline sequence, and a read error may be involved. This rearrangement joins TRBV9 to TRBJ1-5, with D perhaps TRBD1 (6 bases). This CDR3 contains 13 residues. In germline, CDR1 is SGDLS, CDR2 YYNGEE. CDR3 sequence (DNA): TGTGCCAGCAGCGTAGCTCCGGACAGACCCCAGAATTTT. Amino acids: CASSVAPDRPQNF.

The rearrangement uses TRBV19 and TRBJ1-1; D may be TRBD1 (5 bases). CDR3 length equals 12 residues. Germline CDR1 and CDR2: LNHDA and SQIVND (reference sequence). Trimming took 4 bases from V and 5 from J, leaving 8 bases between them. The CDR3 region has the DNA TGTGCCAGTAGTAGGAAGGGGACTGAAGCTTTCTTT. Protein: CASSRKGTEAFF.

The chain carries TRBV6-5 and TRBJ1-6, with D possibly TRBD1 on 5 matching bases. Looked up from germline, CDR1 is MNHEY and CDR2 is SVGAGI. CDR3 length: 13 residues. Trimming took 8 bases from V and 7 from J, leaving 12 bases between them. The CDR3 DNA is TGTGCCAGCTCCGGACAAATCAATTCACCCCTCCACTTT. This encodes CASSGQINSPLHF.

This clone occurred a few times. The chain recombines TRBV7-9 with TRBJ2-5, with a weak D call TRBD2 (5 bases). V gave up 5 bases and J gave up 2 bases, with 12 bases separating them. CDR1 is SEHNR, CDR2 FQNEAQ, per germline (reference sequence). The CDR3 runs 14 residues. CDR3 sequence: CASSRRTSQETQYF. The CDR3 DNA reads as TGTGCCAGCAGCCGTCGGACTTCACAAGAGACCCAGTACTTC.

This clone was recorded once. The gene calls are TRBV2 and TRBJ2-7, with 8 positions matching TRBD1. V gave up 4 bases and J gave up 6 bases; unmatched junction bases: 8. There are 14 residues in the CDR3. Germline V gives CDR1 SNHLY, CDR2 FYNNEI. The CDR3: CASSGDRRGGEQYF. CDR3 coding DNA: TGTGCCAGCAGTGGGGACAGGCGGGGCGGCGAGCAGTACTTC.